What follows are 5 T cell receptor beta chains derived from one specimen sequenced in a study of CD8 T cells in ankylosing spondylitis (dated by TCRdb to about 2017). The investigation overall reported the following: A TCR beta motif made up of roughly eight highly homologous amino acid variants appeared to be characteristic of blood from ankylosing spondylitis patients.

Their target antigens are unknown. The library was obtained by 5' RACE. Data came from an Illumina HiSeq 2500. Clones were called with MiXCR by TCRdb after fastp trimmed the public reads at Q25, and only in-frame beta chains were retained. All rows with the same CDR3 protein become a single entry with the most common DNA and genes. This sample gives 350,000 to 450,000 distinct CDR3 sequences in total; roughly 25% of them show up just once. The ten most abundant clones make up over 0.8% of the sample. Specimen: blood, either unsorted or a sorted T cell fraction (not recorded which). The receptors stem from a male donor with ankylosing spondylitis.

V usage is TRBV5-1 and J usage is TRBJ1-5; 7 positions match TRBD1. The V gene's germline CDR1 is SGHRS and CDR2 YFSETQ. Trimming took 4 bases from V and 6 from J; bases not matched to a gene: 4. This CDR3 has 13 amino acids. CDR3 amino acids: CASSLTGVQPQHF. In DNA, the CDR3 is TGCGCCAGCAGCCTTACAGGGGTTCAGCCCCAGCATTTT.

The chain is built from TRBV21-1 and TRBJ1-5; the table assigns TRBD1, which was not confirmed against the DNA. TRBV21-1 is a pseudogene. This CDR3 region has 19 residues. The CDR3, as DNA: TGTGCCAGCAGCACCATCACACCGGGGCAGGTCTATAGCAATCAGCCCCAGCATTTT. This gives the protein CASSTITPGQVYSNQPQHF.

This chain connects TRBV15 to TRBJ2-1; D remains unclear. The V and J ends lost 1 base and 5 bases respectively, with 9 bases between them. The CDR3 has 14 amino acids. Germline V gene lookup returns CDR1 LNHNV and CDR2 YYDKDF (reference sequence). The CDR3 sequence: CATSRGILDNEQFF. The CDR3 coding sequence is TGTGCCACCAGCAGAGGAATACTTGACAATGAGCAGTTCTTC. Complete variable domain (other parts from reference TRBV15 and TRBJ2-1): DAMVIQNPRYQVTQFGKPVTLSCSQTLNHNVMYWYQQKSSQAPKLLFHYYDKDFNNEADTPDNFQSRRPNTSFCFLDIRSPGLGDTAMYLCATSRGILDNEQFFGPGTRLTVL.

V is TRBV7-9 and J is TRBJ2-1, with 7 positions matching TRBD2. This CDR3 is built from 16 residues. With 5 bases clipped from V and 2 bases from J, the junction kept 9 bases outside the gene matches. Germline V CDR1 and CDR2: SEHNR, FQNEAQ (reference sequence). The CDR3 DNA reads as TGTGCCAGCAGCCCTGTGGGAGGGACTACCTACAATGAGCAGTTCTTC. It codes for CASSPVGGTTYNEQFF.

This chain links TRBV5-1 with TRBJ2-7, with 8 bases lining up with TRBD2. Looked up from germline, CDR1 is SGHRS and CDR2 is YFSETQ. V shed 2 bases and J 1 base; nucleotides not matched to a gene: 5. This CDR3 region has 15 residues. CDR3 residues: CASSLQVAGSYEQYF. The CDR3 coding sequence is TGCGCCAGCAGCTTACAGGTAGCGGGATCCTACGAGCAGTACTTC.